This entry lists 14 T cell receptor beta chains sequenced from one sample in a study of T cell responses to AZD1222 COVID-19 vaccine. Measured with immunoSEQ multiplex PCR; TCRdb has only the in-frame clones, and not every one. The repertoire has about 59,000 clones, roughly 89% of them found once; the top ten carry about 6.3%. The sample in question was peripheral blood, obtained 28 days after the second AZD1222 dose. These receptors all come from an adult who received the AZD1222 COVID-19 vaccine.

There are a few counts of this clone. J is TRBJ2-3 and V is TRBV30; D not resolved. The V gene lost 2 bases and the J gene lost 2 bases, with 5 bases spanning the gap. The CDR3 runs to 12 residues. Germline values: CDR1 GTSNPN, CDR2 SVGIG (reference sequence). Here the CDR3 reads CAWSPYTDTQYF. The CDR3 nucleotides are TGTGCCTGGAGTCCGTACACAGATACGCAGTATTTT. Full variable domain (outside the CDR3, taken from reference TRBV30 and TRBJ2-3): SQTIHQWPATLVQPVGSPLSLECTVEGTSNPNLYWYRQAAGRGLQLLFYSVGIGQISSEVPQNLSASRPQDRQFILSSKKLLLSDSGFYLCAWSPYTDTQYFGPGTRLTVL.

This chain joins TRBV2 and TRBJ2-7; 8 bases line up with TRBD1. V gave up 6 bases and J gave up 4 bases; unmatched junction bases: 8. CDR1 and CDR2 (germline): SNHLY, FYNNEI. This CDR3 is built from 14 residues. The CDR3 loop is CASRTGASLYEQYF. Written as DNA, the CDR3 is TGTGCCAGCAGGACAGGGGCCAGTCTTTACGAGCAGTACTTC.

The chain combines TRBV20-1 with TRBJ1-1; D perhaps matches TRBD1 (5 bases). V was shortened by 3 bases and J by 3 bases, with 14 bases between the two germline ends. Germline V gene sequence: CDR1 DFQATT, CDR2 SNEGSKA (reference sequence). CDR3 length equals 14 residues. CDR3 DNA sequence: TGCAGTGCTAGTCGTGACAGAACGTACACTGAAGCTTTCTTT. Amino acid sequence: CSASRDRTYTEAFF.

The chain couples TRBV5-1 to TRBJ1-5, with unresolved D. V lost 0 bases and J 7 bases, leaving 2 bases between the germline ends. This CDR3 contains 11 residues. Germline V gene lookup returns CDR1 SGHRS and CDR2 YFSETQ. The CDR3 is CASSLGQPQHF. The CDR3 DNA sequence: TGCGCCAGCAGCTTGGGACAGCCCCAGCATTTT.

The chain is built from TRBV19 and TRBJ2-6; D not resolved. This CDR3 has 13 residues. V lost 6 bases and J lost 0, with 3 bases in between. Germline CDR1 and CDR2: LNHDA and SQIVND (reference sequence). The CDR3: CASRISGANVLTF. CDR3 DNA sequence: TGTGCCAGTAGGATCTCTGGGGCCAACGTCCTGACTTTC.

The chain's CDR3 is CASSLSGGSTGELFF. In nucleotides, the CDR3 is TGTGCCAGCAGCTTAAGCGGGGGAAGCACCGGGGAGCTGTTTTTT. The V gene is TRBV7-3, the J gene TRBJ2-2, with 7 bases that match TRBD2. V trimming: 1 base; J trimming: 4 bases; junction bases outside the gene matches: 3. The CDR3 sequence is 15 residues long. Germline V gene lookup returns CDR1 SGHTA and CDR2 FQGTGA.

This clone is a singleton in its sample. V gene TRBV9 combines with J gene TRBJ1-3; no firm D call. This CDR3 region has 15 residues. Germline lookup yields CDR1 SGDLS and CDR2 YYNGEE. Trimming left V 4 bases short and J 2 bases short, with 13 bases between. In DNA form, the CDR3 reads TGTGCCAGCAGCCCCGGGCGGCAGACTGGAAACACCATATATTTT. It translates to CASSPGRQTGNTIYF.

The genes are TRBV11-3 and TRBJ2-5; D unresolved. Trimming cost V 1 base and J 4 bases, with 7 bases left between them. Germline CDR1 SGHNT, CDR2 YENEEA. The CDR3 is 13 amino acids. The CDR3, as DNA: TGTGCCAGCAGCTTAGGAAGGGTAGAGACCCAGTACTTC. This translates into CASSLGRVETQYF.

The J gene is TRBJ2-7, the V gene TRBV10-3; 9 nucleotides agree with TRBD1. Germline CDR1 ENHRY, CDR2 SYGVKD. CDR3 size: 17 residues. J was trimmed by 0 bases and V by 0 bases; bases with no gene match: 6. The CDR3 reads CAISESPDRGNSYEQYF. The CDR3 nucleotides read TGTGCCATCAGTGAGTCACCGGACAGGGGTAACTCCTACGAGCAGTACTTC.

CDR3 residues: CASSLEFRDRGHEQYF. The DNA of the CDR3 is TGTGCCAGCAGCTTAGAATTCCGGGACAGGGGACACGAGCAGTACTTC. The rearrangement joins TRBV7-8 to TRBJ2-7, with TRBD1 identical over 10 bases. The germline V gene has CDR1 SGHVS and CDR2 FQNEAQ. The length of the CDR3 is 16 residues. V gave up 1 base and J gave up 5 bases; unmatched junction bases: 8.

The chain is built from TRBV18 and TRBJ1-5, with 11 bases fitting TRBD1. The junction had 6 bases not matched to a gene; V was cut back by 6 bases and J by 5 bases. The CDR3 contains 15 residues. Germline CDR1 KGHSH, CDR2 LQKENI. CDR3 residues: CASSLGTGGYQPQHF. Written as DNA, the CDR3 is TGTGCCAGCTCCCTCGGGACAGGGGGATATCAGCCCCAGCATTTT.

The chain uses TRBV11-2 and TRBJ1-5; 10 bases are a match to TRBD1. The CDR3 runs to 17 residues. Losses at the gene ends were 3 bases for V and 2 bases for J; bases not matched to a gene: 7. Germline lookup yields CDR1 SGHAT and CDR2 FQNNGV. CDR3 sequence (DNA): TGTGCCAGCAGCTTGGGACAGGGGCGGGGAGGCAATCAGCCCCAGCATTTT. This sequence encodes CASSLGQGRGGNQPQHF.

The rearrangement joins TRBV6-5 to TRBJ2-7; maybe TRBD1 (6 bases). Germline CDR1 is MNHEY and CDR2 is SVGAGI. There are 13 residues in the CDR3. V dropped 6 bases and J dropped 1 base, with 10 bases sitting between them. The DNA of the CDR3 is TGTGCCAGCAGGAGACAGGAATCCTACGAGCAGTACTTC. It codes for CASRRQESYEQYF.

This chain uses TRBV2 with TRBJ1-5; TRBD1 aligns across 7 bases. Germline CDR1 reads SNHLY; CDR2 reads FYNNEI. The CDR3 spans 14 residues. V dropped 6 bases and J dropped 4; count of bases not matched to a gene: 6. The CDR3 nucleotides are TGTGCCAGCAGGACCCCGGGACAGAATCAGCCCCAGCATTTT. It encodes CASRTPGQNQPQHF.